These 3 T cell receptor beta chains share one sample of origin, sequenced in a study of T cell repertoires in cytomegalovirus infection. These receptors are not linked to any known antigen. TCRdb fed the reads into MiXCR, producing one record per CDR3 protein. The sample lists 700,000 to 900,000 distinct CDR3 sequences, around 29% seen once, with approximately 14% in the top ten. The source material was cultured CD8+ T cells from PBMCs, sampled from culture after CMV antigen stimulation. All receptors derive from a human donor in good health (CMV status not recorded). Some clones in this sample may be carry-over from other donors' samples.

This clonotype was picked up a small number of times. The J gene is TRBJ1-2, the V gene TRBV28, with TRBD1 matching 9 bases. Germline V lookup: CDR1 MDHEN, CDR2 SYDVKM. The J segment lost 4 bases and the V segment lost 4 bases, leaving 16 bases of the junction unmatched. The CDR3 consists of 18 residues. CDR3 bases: TGTGCCAGCAGTTCCGGGACAGGGTCGAGTCGGTTCACCTATGGCTACACCTTC. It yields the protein CASSSGTGSSRFTYGYTF.

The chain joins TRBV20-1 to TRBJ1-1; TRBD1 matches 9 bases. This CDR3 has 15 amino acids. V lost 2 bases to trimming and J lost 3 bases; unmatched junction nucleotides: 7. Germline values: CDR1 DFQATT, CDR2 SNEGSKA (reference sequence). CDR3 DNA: TGCAGTGCTAGATTAGGGACAGGGTCGTACACTGAAGCTTTCTTT. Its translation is CSARLGTGSYTEAFF.

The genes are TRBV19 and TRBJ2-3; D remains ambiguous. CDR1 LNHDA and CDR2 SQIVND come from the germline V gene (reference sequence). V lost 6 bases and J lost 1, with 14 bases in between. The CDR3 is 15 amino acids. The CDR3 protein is CASRLTLVRTDTQYF. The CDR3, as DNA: TGTGCCAGTAGGCTAACTCTAGTCCGCACAGATACGCAGTATTTT.